The sequence of this T cell receptor beta chain was determined in a study of OX40 agonist ivuxolimab in advanced cancers. Profiled with immunoSEQ multiplex PCR; TCRdb holds only in-frame clones, not every one. The sample carries under 25,000 clones, 74% recorded once. The sequencing here drew on CD4+ or CD8+ T cells sorted from blood, taken in a trial of the OX40 agonist ivuxolimab. The origin of this receptor is an adult with an advanced solid tumor such as melanoma, head and neck, liver or kidney cancer.

The DNA for the CDR3 is TGTGCCAGCAGCCAGCCCAGCGGGAACTCCTACGAGCAGTACTTC. Protein sequence: CASSQPSGNSYEQYF. This chain connects TRBV27 to TRBJ2-7; TRBD2 matches 7 bases. CDR1 is MNHEY and CDR2 is SMNVEV in the germline V gene (reference sequence). CDR3 size: 15 residues. V shed 6 bases, J shed 0 bases, and the junction held 8 bases outside the gene matches.